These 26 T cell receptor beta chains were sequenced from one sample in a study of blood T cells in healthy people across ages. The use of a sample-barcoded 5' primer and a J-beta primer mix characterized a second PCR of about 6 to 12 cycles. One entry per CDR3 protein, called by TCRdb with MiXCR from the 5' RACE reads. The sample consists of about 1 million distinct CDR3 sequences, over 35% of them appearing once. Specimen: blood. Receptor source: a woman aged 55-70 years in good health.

Here the CDR3 reads CASSEIDSGANVLTF. CDR3 DNA: TGTGCCAGCAGTGAGATAGACTCTGGGGCCAACGTCCTGACTTTC. J is TRBJ2-6 and V is TRBV25-1; unclear D gene. V was cut by 3 bases and J by 0 bases, with 6 bases left in between. Germline-derived CDR1 and CDR2 are MGHDK and SYGVNS. This CDR3 has 15 amino acids. The variable domain in full, with the rest retrieved from reference TRBV25-1 and TRBJ2-6, is EADIYQTPRYLVIGTGKKITLECSQTMGHDKMYWYQQDPGMELHLIHYSYGVNSTEKGDLSSESTVSRIRTEHFPLTLESARPSHTSQYLCASSEIDSGANVLTFGAGSRLTVL.

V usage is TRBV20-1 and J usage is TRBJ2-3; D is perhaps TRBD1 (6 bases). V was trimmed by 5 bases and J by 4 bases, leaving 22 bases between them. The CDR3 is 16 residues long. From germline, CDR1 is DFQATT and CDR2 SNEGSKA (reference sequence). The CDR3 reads CSASSSRGSLADTQYF. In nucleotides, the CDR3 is TGCAGTGCTTCTTCCTCTAGGGGGTCTTTAGCAGATACGCAGTATTTT.

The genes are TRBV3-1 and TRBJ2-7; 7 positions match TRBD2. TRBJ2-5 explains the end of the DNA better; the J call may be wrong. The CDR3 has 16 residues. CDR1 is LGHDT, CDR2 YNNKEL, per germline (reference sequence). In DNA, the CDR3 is TGTGCCAGCAGCCAACCGACTAGCAGGAGAGAAGAGACCCAGTACTTC. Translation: CASSQPTSRREETQYF.

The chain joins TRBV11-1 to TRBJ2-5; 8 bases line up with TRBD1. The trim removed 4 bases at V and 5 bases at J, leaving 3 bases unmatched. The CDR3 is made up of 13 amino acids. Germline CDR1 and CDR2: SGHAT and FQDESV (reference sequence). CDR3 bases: TGTGCCAGCAGCTCAGGGGGCGGTGAGACCCAGTACTTC. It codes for CASSSGGGETQYF.

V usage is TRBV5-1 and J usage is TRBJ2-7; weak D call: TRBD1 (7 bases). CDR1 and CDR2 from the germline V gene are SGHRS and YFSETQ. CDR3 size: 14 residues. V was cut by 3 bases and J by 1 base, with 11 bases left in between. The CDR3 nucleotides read TGCGCCAGCAGCTCGGCGGGACAGTCCTACGAGCAGTACTTC. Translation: CASSSAGQSYEQYF.

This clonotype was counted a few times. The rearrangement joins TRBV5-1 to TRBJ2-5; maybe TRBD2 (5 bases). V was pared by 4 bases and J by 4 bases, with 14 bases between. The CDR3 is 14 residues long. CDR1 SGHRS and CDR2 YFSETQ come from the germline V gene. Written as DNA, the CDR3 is TGCGCCAGCAGCGGTGCTGCGGGCGGAGAGACCCAGTACTTC. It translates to CASSGAAGGETQYF.

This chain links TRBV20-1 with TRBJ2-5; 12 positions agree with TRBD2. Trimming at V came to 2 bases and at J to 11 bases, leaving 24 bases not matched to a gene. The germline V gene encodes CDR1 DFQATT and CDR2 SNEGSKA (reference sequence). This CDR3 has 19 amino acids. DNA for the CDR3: TGCAGTGCTAGATCATGGACTAGCGGGATCCCCGGGTCACACAATGAGCAGTACTTC. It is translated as CSARSWTSGIPGSHNEQYF.

The CDR3 loop reads CASSEGTSGLDQQFF. DNA for the CDR3: TGCGCCAGCAGTGAAGGGACTAGCGGGCTTGATCAGCAGTTCTTC. The genes are TRBV10-1 and TRBJ2-1; 12 bases line up with TRBD2. The CDR3 is 15 residues long. V gave up 3 bases and J gave up 11 bases; unmatched junction bases: 8. Germline CDR1 WNHNN, CDR2 SYGVQD (reference sequence).

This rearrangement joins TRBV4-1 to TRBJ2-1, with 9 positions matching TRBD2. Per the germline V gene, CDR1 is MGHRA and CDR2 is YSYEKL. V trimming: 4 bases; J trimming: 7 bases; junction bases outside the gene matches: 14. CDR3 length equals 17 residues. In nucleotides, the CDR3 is TGCGCCAGCAGCCCCCAAGTTGCTAGCGGGACTGTGAATGAGCAGTTCTTC. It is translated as CASSPQVASGTVNEQFF.

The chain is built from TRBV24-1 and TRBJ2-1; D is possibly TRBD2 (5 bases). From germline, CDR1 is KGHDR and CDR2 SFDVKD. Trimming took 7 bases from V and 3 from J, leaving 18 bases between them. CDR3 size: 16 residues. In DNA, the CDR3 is TGTGCCACCAGAAGCCTCTCCGCGGGTTACTACAATGAGCAGTTCTTC. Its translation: CATRSLSAGYYNEQFF.

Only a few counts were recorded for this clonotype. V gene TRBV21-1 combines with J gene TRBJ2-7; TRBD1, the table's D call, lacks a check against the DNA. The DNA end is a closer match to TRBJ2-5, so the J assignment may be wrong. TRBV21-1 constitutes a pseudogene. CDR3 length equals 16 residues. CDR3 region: CASGKGDTGYKETQYF. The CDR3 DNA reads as TGTGCCAGCGGCAAAGGAGACACGGGTTATAAGGAGACCCAGTACTTC.

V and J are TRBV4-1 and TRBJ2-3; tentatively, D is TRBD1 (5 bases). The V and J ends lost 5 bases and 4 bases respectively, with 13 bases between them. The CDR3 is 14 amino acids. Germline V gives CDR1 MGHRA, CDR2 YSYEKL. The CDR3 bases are TGCGCCAGCAGCATAAATGCCAGGGCAGATACGCAGTATTTT. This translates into CASSINARADTQYF.

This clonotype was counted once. The CDR3 DNA reads as TGTGCCAGCAGCTGGTCGGGCCGCTCCTATAATTCACCCCTCCACTTT. The encoded protein is CASSWSGRSYNSPLHF. This chain uses TRBV7-2 with TRBJ1-6, with D unclear. There are 16 residues in the CDR3. CDR1 is SGHTA and CDR2 is FQGNSA in the germline V gene. Trimming took off 4 bases at V and 0 bases at J, with 10 bases between the two ends. The full variable domain, rest sourced from reference TRBV7-2 and TRBJ1-6, is GAGVSQSPSNKVTEKGKDVELRCDPISGHTALYWYRQSLGQGLEFLIYFQGNSAPDKSGLPSDRFSAERTGGSVSTLTIQRTQQEDSAVYLCASSWSGRSYNSPLHFGNGTRLTVT.

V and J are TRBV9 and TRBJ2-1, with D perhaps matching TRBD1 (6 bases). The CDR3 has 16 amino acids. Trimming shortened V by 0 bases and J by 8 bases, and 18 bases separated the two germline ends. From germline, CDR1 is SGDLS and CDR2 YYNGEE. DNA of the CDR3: TGTGCCAGCAGCGTAGTGGTGACAGGCCTCCCCCATGAGCAGTTCTTC. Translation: CASSVVVTGLPHEQFF. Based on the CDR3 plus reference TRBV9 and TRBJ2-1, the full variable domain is DSGVTQTPKHLITATGQRVTLRCSPRSGDLSVYWYQQSLDQGLQFLIQYYNGEERAKGNILERFSAQQFPDLHSELNLSSLELGDSALYFCASSVVVTGLPHEQFFGPGTRLTVL.

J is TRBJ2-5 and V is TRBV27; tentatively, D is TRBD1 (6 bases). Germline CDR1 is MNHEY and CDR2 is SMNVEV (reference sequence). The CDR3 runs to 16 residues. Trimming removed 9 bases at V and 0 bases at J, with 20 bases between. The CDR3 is CASPPPQRGNQETQYF. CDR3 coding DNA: TGTGCCAGTCCCCCTCCTCAGAGGGGGAACCAAGAGACCCAGTACTTC.

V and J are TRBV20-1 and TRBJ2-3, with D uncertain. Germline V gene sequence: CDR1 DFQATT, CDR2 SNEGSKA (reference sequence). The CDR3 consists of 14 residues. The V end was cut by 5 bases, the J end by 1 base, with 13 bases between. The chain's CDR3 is CSAPWPTRTDTQYF. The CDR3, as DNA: TGCAGTGCTCCCTGGCCCACTCGCACAGATACGCAGTATTTT.

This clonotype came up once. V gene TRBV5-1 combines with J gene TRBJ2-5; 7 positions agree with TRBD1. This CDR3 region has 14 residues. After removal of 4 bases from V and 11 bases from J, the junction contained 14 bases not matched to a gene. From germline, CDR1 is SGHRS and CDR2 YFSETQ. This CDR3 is CASSRDRVGDEQYF. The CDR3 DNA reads TGCGCCAGCAGCCGCGACAGGGTCGGAGATGAGCAGTACTTC. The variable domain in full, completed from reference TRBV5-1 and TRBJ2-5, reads KAGVTQTPRYLIKTRGQQVTLSCSPISGHRSVSWYQQTPGQGLQFLFEYFSETQRNKGNFPGRFSGRQFSNSRSEMNVSTLELGDSALYLCASSRDRVGDEQYFGPGTRLLVL.

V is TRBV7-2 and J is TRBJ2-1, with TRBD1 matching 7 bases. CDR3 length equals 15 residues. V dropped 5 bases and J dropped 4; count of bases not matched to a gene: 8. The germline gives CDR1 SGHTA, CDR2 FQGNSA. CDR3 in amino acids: CASSEEGTVYNEQFF. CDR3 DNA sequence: TGTGCCAGCAGCGAAGAAGGGACAGTTTACAATGAGCAGTTCTTC.

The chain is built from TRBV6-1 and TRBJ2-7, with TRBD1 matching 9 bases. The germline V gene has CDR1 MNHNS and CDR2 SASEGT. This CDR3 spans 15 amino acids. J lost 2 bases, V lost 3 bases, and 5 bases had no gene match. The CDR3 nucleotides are TGTGCCAGCAGTGAGGGGACAGGGAAGACCTACGAGCAGTACTTC. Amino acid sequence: CASSEGTGKTYEQYF.

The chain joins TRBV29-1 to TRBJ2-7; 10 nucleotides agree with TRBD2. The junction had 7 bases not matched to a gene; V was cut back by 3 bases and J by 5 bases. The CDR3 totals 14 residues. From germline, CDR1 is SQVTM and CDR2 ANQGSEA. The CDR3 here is CSVDSSSGSNEQYF. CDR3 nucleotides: TGCAGCGTTGACTCATCTAGCGGGAGTAACGAGCAGTACTTC.

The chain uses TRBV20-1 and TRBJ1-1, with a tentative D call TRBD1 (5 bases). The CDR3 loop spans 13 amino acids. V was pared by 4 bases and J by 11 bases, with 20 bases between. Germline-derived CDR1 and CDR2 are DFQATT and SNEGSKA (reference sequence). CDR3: CSATSDSRAGAFF. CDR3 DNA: TGCAGTGCTACCTCCGACAGCCGCGCCGGCGCTTTCTTT.

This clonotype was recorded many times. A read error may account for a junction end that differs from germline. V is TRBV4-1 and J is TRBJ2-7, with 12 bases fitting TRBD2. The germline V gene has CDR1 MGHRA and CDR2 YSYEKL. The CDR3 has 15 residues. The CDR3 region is CASSQGTSGLYEQYF. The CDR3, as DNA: TGTGCCAGCAGCCAGGGGACTAGCGGGTTGTACGAGCAGTACTTC.

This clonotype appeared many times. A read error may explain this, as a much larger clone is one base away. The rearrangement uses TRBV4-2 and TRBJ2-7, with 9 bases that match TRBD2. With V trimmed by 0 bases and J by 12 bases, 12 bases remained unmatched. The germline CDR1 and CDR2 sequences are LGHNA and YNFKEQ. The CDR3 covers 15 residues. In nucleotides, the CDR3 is TGTGCCAGCAGCCAAGACGATGGAGCGGGAGGAGAACTGTACTTC. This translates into CASSQDDGAGGELYF.

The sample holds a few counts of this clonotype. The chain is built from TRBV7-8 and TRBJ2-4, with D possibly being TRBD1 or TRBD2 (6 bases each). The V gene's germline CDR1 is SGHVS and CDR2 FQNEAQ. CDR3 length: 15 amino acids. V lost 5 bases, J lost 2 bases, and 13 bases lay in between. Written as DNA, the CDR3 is TGTGCCAGCAGCCTGGGGGGCCGGACCAAAAACATTCAGTACTTC. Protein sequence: CASSLGGRTKNIQYF.

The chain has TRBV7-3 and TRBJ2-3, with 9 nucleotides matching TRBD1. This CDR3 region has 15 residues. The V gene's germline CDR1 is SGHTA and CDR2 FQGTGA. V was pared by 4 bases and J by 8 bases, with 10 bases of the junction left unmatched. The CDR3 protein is CASSSGQGPGGTQYF. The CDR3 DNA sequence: TGTGCCAGCAGCTCAGGACAGGGGCCGGGTGGTACGCAGTATTTT.

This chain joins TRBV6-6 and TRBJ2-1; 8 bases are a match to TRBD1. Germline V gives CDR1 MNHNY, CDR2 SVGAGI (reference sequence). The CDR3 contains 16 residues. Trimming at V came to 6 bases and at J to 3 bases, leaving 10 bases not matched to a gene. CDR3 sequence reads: CASRRKTGGNYNEQFF. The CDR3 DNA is TGTGCCAGCAGACGAAAAACAGGGGGGAACTACAATGAGCAGTTCTTC.